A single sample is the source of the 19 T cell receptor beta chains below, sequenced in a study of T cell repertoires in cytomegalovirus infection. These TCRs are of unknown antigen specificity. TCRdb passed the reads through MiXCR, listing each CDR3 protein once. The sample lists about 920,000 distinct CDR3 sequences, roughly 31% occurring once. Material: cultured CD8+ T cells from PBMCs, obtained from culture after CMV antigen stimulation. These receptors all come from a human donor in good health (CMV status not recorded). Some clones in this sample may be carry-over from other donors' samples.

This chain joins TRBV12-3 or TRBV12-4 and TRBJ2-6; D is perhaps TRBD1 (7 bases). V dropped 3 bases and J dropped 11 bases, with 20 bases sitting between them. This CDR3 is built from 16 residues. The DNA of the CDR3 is TGTGCCAGCAGTTTCTCGTCAGGGGGGCCCGGACACGTCCTGACTTTC. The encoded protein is CASSFSSGGPGHVLTF.

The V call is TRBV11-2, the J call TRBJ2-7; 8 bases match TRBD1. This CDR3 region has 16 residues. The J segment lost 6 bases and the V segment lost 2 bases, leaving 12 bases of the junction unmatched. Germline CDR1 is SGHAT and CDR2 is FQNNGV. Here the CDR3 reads CASSLIPRGLSSEQYF. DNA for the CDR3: TGTGCCAGCAGCTTAATCCCCAGGGGGCTATCGAGCGAGCAGTACTTC.

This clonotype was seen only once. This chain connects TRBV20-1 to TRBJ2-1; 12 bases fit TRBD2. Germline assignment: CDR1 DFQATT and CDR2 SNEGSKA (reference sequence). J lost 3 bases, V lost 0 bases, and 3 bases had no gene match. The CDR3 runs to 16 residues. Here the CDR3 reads CSARDLAGGRYNEQFF. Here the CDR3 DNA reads TGCAGTGCTAGAGATCTAGCGGGGGGGCGCTACAATGAGCAGTTCTTC.

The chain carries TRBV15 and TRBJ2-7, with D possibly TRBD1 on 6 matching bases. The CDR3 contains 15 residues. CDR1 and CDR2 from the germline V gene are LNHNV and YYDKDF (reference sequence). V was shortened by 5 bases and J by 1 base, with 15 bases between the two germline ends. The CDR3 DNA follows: TGTGCCACCAGCGAGGGCGGACAGCTTTCCTACGAGCAGTACTTC. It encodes CATSEGGQLSYEQYF.

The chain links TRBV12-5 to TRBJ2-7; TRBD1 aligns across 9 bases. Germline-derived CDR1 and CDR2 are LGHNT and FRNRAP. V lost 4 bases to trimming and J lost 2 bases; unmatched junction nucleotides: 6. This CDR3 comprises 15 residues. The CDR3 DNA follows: TGTGCTAGTGGTTCTCAAGGGACAGGGCCCTACGAGCAGTACTTC. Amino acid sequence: CASGSQGTGPYEQYF.

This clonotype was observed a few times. CDR3 residues: CASRDLPATEEAFF. The CDR3 coding sequence is TGTGCCAGTAGGGATCTTCCTGCGACAGAGGAAGCTTTCTTT. The genes are TRBV19 and TRBJ1-1, with D possibly TRBD1 on 5 matching bases. The V gene's germline CDR1 is LNHDA and CDR2 SQIVND (reference sequence). The CDR3 runs 14 residues. V was shortened by 6 bases and J by 8 bases, with 19 bases between the two germline ends.

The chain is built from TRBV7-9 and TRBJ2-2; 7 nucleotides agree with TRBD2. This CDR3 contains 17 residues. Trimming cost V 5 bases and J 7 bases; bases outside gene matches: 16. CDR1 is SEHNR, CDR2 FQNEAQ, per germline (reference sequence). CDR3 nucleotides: TGTGCCAGCAGCCTTAGCGCAGCGGGGCCCCTCATCGGGGAGCTGTTTTTT. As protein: CASSLSAAGPLIGELFF.

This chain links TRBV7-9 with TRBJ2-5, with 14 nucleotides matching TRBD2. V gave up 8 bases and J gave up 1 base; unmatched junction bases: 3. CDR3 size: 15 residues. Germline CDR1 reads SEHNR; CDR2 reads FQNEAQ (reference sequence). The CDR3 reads CASGGLAGGQETQYF. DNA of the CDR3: TGTGCCAGCGGTGGACTAGCGGGGGGCCAAGAGACCCAGTACTTC.

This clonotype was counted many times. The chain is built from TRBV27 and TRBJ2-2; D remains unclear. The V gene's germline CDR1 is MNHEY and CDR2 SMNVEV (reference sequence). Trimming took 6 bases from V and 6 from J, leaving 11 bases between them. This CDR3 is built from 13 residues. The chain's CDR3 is CASSLGGSGELFF. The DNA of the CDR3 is TGTGCCAGCAGCTTAGGTGGCTCCGGGGAGCTGTTTTTT.

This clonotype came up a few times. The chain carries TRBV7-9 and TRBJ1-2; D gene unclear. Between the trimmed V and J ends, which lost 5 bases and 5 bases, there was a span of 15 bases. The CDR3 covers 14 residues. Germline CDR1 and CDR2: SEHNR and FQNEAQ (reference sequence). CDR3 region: CASSAISSLYGYTF. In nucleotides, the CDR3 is TGTGCCAGCAGCGCAATTAGCAGTTTGTATGGCTACACCTTC.

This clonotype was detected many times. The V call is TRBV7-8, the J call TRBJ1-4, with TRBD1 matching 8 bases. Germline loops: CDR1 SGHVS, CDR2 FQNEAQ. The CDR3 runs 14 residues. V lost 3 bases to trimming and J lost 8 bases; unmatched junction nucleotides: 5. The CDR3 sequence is CASSFTGGGEKLFF. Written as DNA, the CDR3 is TGTGCCAGCAGCTTTACAGGGGGAGGAGAAAAACTGTTTTTT.

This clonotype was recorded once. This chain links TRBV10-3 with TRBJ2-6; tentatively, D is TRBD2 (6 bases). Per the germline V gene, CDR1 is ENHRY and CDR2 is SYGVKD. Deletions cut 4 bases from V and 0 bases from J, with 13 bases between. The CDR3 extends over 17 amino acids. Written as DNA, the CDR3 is TGTGCCATCAGTGGGAGGGCGGACTACTCTGGGGCCAACGTCCTGACTTTC. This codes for CAISGRADYSGANVLTF.

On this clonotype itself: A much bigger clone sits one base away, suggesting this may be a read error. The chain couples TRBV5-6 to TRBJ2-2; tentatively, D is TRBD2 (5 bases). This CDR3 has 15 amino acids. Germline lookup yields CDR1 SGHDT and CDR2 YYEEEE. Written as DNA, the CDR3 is TGTGCCAGCAGCTTGAGGATGACGAACACCGGGAAGCTGTTTTTT. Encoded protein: CASSLRMTNTGKLFF.

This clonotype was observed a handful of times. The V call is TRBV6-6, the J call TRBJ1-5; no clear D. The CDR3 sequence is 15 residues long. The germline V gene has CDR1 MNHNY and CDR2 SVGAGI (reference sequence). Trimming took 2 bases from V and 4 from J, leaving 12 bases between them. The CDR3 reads CASSYGGQFNQPQHF. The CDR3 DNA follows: TGTGCCAGCAGTTACGGCGGGCAGTTTAATCAGCCCCAGCATTTT.

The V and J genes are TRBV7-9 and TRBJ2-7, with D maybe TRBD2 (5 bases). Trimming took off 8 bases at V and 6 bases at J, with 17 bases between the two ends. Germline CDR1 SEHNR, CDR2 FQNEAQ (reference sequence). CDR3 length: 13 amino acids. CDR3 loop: CASSQSRGFEQYF. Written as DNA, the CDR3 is TGTGCCAGCTCCCAAAGTCGGGGATTCGAGCAGTACTTC.

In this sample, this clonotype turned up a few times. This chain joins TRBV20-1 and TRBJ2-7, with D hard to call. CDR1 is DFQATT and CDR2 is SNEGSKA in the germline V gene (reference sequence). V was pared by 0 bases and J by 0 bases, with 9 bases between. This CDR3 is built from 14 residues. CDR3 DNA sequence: TGCAGTGCTAGAGACGGAATGATCTCCTACGAGCAGTACTTC. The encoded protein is CSARDGMISYEQYF.

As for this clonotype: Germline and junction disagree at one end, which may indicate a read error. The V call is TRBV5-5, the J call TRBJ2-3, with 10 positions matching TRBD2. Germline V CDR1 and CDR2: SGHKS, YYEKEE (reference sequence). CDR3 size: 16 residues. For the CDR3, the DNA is TGTACCAGCAGCTTGGAGACTAGCGGGAGCACAGATACGCAGTATTTT. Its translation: CTSSLETSGSTDTQYF.

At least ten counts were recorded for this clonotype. This chain's CDR3 is CASSLDRYQPQHF. The CDR3, as DNA: TGTGCCAGCAGTCTGGACAGGTACCAGCCCCAGCATTTT. The chain is built from TRBV6-5 and TRBJ1-5, with 7 bases identical to TRBD1. V trimming: 5 bases; J trimming: 7 bases; junction bases outside the gene matches: 5. The CDR3 totals 13 residues. Germline V lookup: CDR1 MNHEY, CDR2 SVGAGI.

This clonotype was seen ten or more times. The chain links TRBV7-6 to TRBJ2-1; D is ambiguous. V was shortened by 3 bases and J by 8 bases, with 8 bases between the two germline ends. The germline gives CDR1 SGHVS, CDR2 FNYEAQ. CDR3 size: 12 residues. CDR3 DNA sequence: TGTGCCAGCAGCTTGGGAAGCGATGAGCAGTTCTTC. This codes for CASSLGSDEQFF. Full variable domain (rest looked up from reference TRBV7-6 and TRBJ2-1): GAGVSQSPRYKVTKRGQDVALRCDPISGHVSLYWYRQALGQGPEFLTYFNYEAQQDKSGLPNDRFSAERPEGSISTLTIQRTEQRDSAMYRCASSLGSDEQFFGPGTRLTVL.